These 18 T cell receptor beta chains originate from one sample sequenced in a study of blood T cell repertoires in COVID-19. Method: immunoSEQ multiplex PCR; TCRdb's copy keeps in-frame clones and lacks some. Of 200,000 or so clones in the sample, about 88% were seen once. Sequences were obtained from peripheral blood. The source is a man in his fifties with COVID-19, enrolled during active disease.

The genes are TRBV28 and TRBJ2-7, with 10 bases identical to TRBD1. The V and J ends lost 6 bases and 3 bases, in that order; junction bases with no gene match: 2. Germline CDR1 is MDHEN and CDR2 is SYDVKM. There are 13 residues in the CDR3. CDR3 sequence: CASRRTGGYEQYF. The CDR3 DNA reads TGTGCCAGCAGGCGGACAGGGGGCTACGAGCAGTACTTC. The entire variable domain, with the rest obtained from reference TRBV28 and TRBJ2-7, is as follows: DVKVTQSSRYLVKRTGEKVFLECVQDMDHENMFWYRQDPGLGLRLIYFSYDVKMKEKGDIPEGYSVSREKKERFSLILESASTNQTSMYLCASRRTGGYEQYFGPGTRLTVT.

This rearrangement joins TRBV21-1 to TRBJ2-3; TRBD2 is the table's D call and was not checked against the DNA. TRBV21-1 is designated a pseudogene. The CDR3 runs 17 residues. CDR3 sequence: CASSRGTSGAISDTQYF. In nucleotides, the CDR3 is TGTGCCAGCAGCAGGGGGACTAGCGGGGCGATTTCAGATACGCAGTATTTT.

V gene TRBV5-5 combines with J gene TRBJ2-7, with 9 bases aligning to TRBD2. The V and J ends lost 4 bases and 7 bases, in that order; junction bases with no gene match: 15. This CDR3 comprises 16 residues. Germline V gives CDR1 SGHKS, CDR2 YYEKEE (reference sequence). The CDR3 region is CASSAGASGTIGEQYF. DNA of the CDR3: TGTGCCAGCAGCGCCGGGGCTAGCGGGACGATTGGGGAGCAGTACTTC.

V and J are TRBV7-2 and TRBJ2-3, with D possibly matching TRBD2 (7 bases). Germline CDR1 reads SGHTA; CDR2 reads FQGNSA. V lost 0 bases to trimming and J lost 1 base, with 26 bases between them. The CDR3 spans 21 residues. CDR3 region: CASSLAHSGLMGAPRTDTQYF. The DNA of the CDR3 is TGTGCCAGCAGCTTAGCGCATAGCGGGCTCATGGGGGCGCCTCGCACAGATACGCAGTATTTT.

This chain joins TRBV5-4 and TRBJ1-3; D remains unclear. Trimming removed 4 bases from V and 4 bases from J, with 21 bases in between. This CDR3 comprises 17 residues. Germline CDR1 reads SGHNT; CDR2 reads YYREEE (reference sequence). The CDR3 reads CASSPDGGGWAGNTIYF. CDR3 sequence (DNA): TGTGCCAGCAGCCCCGATGGTGGAGGTTGGGCGGGAAACACCATATATTTT.

The chain is built from TRBV2 and TRBJ2-1; D is undetermined. The CDR3 contains 15 residues. V lost 6 bases and J 0 bases, leaving 12 bases between the germline ends. Germline-derived CDR1 and CDR2 are SNHLY and FYNNEI. In DNA form, the CDR3 reads TGTGCCAGCAGCCCGAGGTCGAGCTCCTACAATGAGCAGTTCTTC. Its translation is CASSPRSSSYNEQFF. Supplemented by reference TRBV2 and TRBJ2-1, the full variable domain reads EPEVTQTPSHQVTQMGQEVILRCVPISNHLYFYWYRQILGQKVEFLVSFYNNEISEKSEIFDDQFSVERPDGSNFTLKIRSTKLEDSAMYFCASSPRSSSYNEQFFGPGTRLTVL.

The sample holds one count of this clone. This rearrangement joins TRBV27 to TRBJ2-7; TRBD2 aligns across 9 bases. Germline V CDR1 and CDR2: MNHEY, SMNVEV (reference sequence). The CDR3 length is 15 residues. The junction had 7 bases not matched to a gene; V was cut back by 3 bases and J by 4 bases. This chain's CDR3 is CASSFGREGLYEQYF. As DNA, the CDR3 is TGTGCCAGCAGTTTTGGGCGGGAGGGCCTATACGAGCAGTACTTC.

V and J are TRBV5-3 and TRBJ2-7; 9 bases agree with TRBD1. TRBV5-3 is an ORF for which the function is uncertain. CDR3 length: 14 residues. With V trimmed by 6 bases and J by 5 bases, 9 bases remained unmatched. DNA for the CDR3: TGTGCCAGAAAACCGGGACAGGGCGTGAACGAGCAGTACTTC. It specifies CARKPGQGVNEQYF.

The sample holds one count of this clone. The chain has TRBV6-2 or TRBV6-3 and TRBJ1-1, with a weak D call TRBD1 (5 bases). Trimming pared 6 bases from V and 2 bases from J, leaving 16 bases between. The CDR3 is made up of 15 amino acids. Per the germline V gene, CDR1 is MNHEY and CDR2 is SVGEGT. The CDR3 spells CASSRRGGLNTEAFF. Here the CDR3 DNA reads TGTGCCAGCAGCCGACGTGGGGGACTAAACACTGAAGCTTTCTTT.

This clone has a single count. The chain couples TRBV10-2 to TRBJ2-7, with 10 bases identical to TRBD2. In germline, CDR1 is WSHSY, CDR2 SAAADI. CDR3 length: 14 amino acids. V lost 5 bases and J lost 1; bases outside the gene matches: 2. This chain's CDR3 is CASSPAGGSYEQYF. CDR3 bases: TGCGCCAGCAGTCCAGCGGGAGGGTCCTACGAGCAGTACTTC.

This chain joins TRBV6-5 and TRBJ2-2; 7 nucleotides align to TRBD2. The J segment lost 2 bases and the V segment lost 2 bases, leaving 2 bases of the junction unmatched. Germline assignment: CDR1 MNHEY and CDR2 SVGAGI. The CDR3 runs to 15 residues. The CDR3 loop is CASSYGGGNTGELFF. Here the CDR3 DNA reads TGTGCCAGCAGTTACGGGGGGGGTAACACCGGGGAGCTGTTTTTT.

The V gene is TRBV6-5, the J gene TRBJ2-7, with a weak D call TRBD2 (5 bases). This CDR3 has 12 amino acids. The V and J ends lost 5 bases and 5 bases respectively, with 10 bases between them. CDR1 is MNHEY and CDR2 is SVGAGI in the germline V gene. The CDR3 sequence: CASSKVGDEQYF. CDR3 in DNA: TGTGCCAGCAGTAAGGTCGGGGACGAGCAGTACTTC.

This clone was counted once. The rearrangement joins TRBV24-1 to TRBJ2-1; D gene uncertain. This CDR3 is built from 13 residues. CDR1 and CDR2 (germline): KGHDR, SFDVKD. V was cut by 1 base and J by 4 bases, with 4 bases left in between. As DNA, the CDR3 is TGTGCCACCAGTGATTTCGGGTACAATGAGCAGTTCTTC. Its translation is CATSDFGYNEQFF.

This chain connects TRBV11-1 to TRBJ1-1, with TRBD1 identical over 7 bases. The CDR3 sequence is 14 residues long. CDR1 and CDR2 from the germline V gene are SGHAT and FQDESV (reference sequence). V lost 7 bases, J lost 2 bases, and 7 bases stayed unmatched. The chain's CDR3 is CASKLGQDNTEAFF. The CDR3 bases are TGTGCCAGCAAACTTGGACAGGATAACACTGAAGCTTTCTTT.

The V call is TRBV11-2, the J call TRBJ2-7, with TRBD2 matching 7 bases. Germline CDR1 and CDR2: SGHAT and FQNNGV. The ends lost 5 bases at V and 5 bases at J; junction bases unmatched: 3. This CDR3 region has 12 residues. The DNA of the CDR3 is TGTGCCAGCAGCCCCCGGGAGGACGAGCAGTACTTC. This encodes CASSPREDEQYF.

This clone occurred once. The chain links TRBV7-9 to TRBJ1-1, with 10 positions matching TRBD1. The CDR3 is 16 residues long. V lost 5 bases to trimming and J lost 1 base; unmatched junction nucleotides: 7. The germline V gene has CDR1 SEHNR and CDR2 FQNEAQ (reference sequence). This CDR3 reads CASSTGQGVTNTEAFF. DNA for the CDR3: TGTGCCAGCAGCACCGGACAGGGGGTAACGAACACTGAAGCTTTCTTT. Full variable domain (outside the CDR3, taken from reference TRBV7-9 and TRBJ1-1): DTGVSQNPRHKITKRGQNVTFRCDPISEHNRLYWYRQTLGQGPEFLTYFQNEAQLEKSRLLSDRFSAERPKGSFSTLEIQRTEQGDSAMYLCASSTGQGVTNTEAFFGQGTRLTVV.

V usage is TRBV15 and J usage is TRBJ2-1; tentative D call: TRBD1 (6 bases). The CDR3 totals 15 residues. Trimming left V 1 base short and J 4 bases short, with 11 bases between. Germline lookup yields CDR1 LNHNV and CDR2 YYDKDF (reference sequence). CDR3 amino acids: CATSRGMDSYNEQFF. The CDR3 DNA sequence: TGTGCCACCAGCAGAGGAATGGACAGTTACAATGAGCAGTTCTTC.

The chain joins TRBV9 to TRBJ2-1; the match to TRBD2 covers 15 bases. V was pared by 0 bases and J by 7 bases, with 2 bases of the junction left unmatched. The CDR3 sequence is 16 residues long. Germline CDR1 is SGDLS and CDR2 is YYNGEE. The CDR3, as DNA: TGTGCCAGCAGCGTAGGGACTAGCGGGGGGGTAAATGAGCAGTTCTTC. Its protein product is CASSVGTSGGVNEQFF.